The rows below give T cell receptor beta chains drawn from one sample of a study of cytomegalovirus exposure and HLA in healthy donors. Produced via immunoSEQ multiplex PCR; TCRdb's table is partial and in-frame only. Here the sample spans 150,000 or so clones, 60% to 85% being singletons. The sample consisted of PBMCs. These receptors were obtained from a man in his forties in good health and CMV-seropositive. Both conserved end residues are part of each CDR3.

v_call: TRBV6-1; cdr3_length: 15; cdr3_aa: CASSPGTGFASEQYF
v_call: TRBV5-1; cdr3_length: 13; cdr3_aa: CARPTGLPYEQYF
v_call: TRBV2; cdr3_length: 14; cdr3_aa: CASNPGQLSYEQYF
v_call: TRBV11-1; cdr3_length: 16; cdr3_aa: CASSLVTFPRAGELFF
v_call: TRBV2; cdr3_length: 16; cdr3_aa: CASTEGGGQGADEQYF
v_call: TRBV2; cdr3_length: 13; cdr3_aa: CASRLAGPETQYF
v_call: TRBV11-2; cdr3_length: 14; cdr3_aa: CASSLRGDGGTQYF
v_call: TRBV12-5; cdr3_length: 13; cdr3_aa: CASQGSGNQPQHF
v_call: TRBV7-3; cdr3_length: 17; cdr3_aa: CASSLLGAGTNTGELFF
v_call: TRBV4-3; cdr3_length: 13; cdr3_aa: CASSQDPYQPQHF
v_call: TRBV28; cdr3_length: 11; cdr3_aa: CASTNSYGYTF
v_call: TRBV11-2; cdr3_length: 12; cdr3_aa: CASSSTTGRHTF
v_call: TRBV2; cdr3_length: 14; cdr3_aa: CASRRTGGYEKLFF
v_call: TRBV5-1; cdr3_length: 16; cdr3_aa: CASSSGTGSFADEQFF
v_call: TRBV9; cdr3_length: 14; cdr3_aa: CASSVAGWGGEQYF
v_call: TRBV5-4; cdr3_length: 14; cdr3_aa: CASSLGQTYYGYTF
v_call: TRBV9; cdr3_length: 17; cdr3_aa: CASSHPASGYTGNTIYF
v_call: TRBV7-8; cdr3_length: 15; cdr3_aa: CASSSTSERANVLTF
v_call: TRBV7-2; cdr3_length: 17; cdr3_aa: CASRRLSAGASSYGYTF
v_call: TRBV7-3; cdr3_length: 15; cdr3_aa: CASSLTGAGAGEQYF
v_call: TRBV7-2; cdr3_length: 15; cdr3_aa: CASSLMGLETDTQYF
v_call: TRBV7-3; cdr3_length: 13; cdr3_aa: CASSSVVGETQYF
v_call: TRBV7-9; cdr3_length: 17; cdr3_aa: CASSLGLAGGPADTQYF
v_call: TRBV6-5; cdr3_length: 13; cdr3_aa: CASSPSGANGLTF
v_call: TRBV30; cdr3_length: 13; cdr3_aa: CAWSPLNRYEQYF
v_call: TRBV28; cdr3_length: 16; cdr3_aa: CASSFPGGTSTDTQYF
v_call: TRBV6-6; cdr3_length: 13; cdr3_aa: CASNLGGSYEQYF
v_call: TRBV19; cdr3_length: 14; cdr3_aa: CASSISNQENTQYF
v_call: TRBV7-9; cdr3_length: 15; cdr3_aa: CASSSRQVVGTEAFF
v_call: TRBV28; cdr3_length: 12; cdr3_aa: CASSLRGFEQYF
v_call: TRBV5-1; cdr3_length: 15; cdr3_aa: CASSTTAASGNTIYF
v_call: TRBV5-1; cdr3_length: 12; cdr3_aa: CASSLQGNEAFF
v_call: TRBV6-5; cdr3_length: 15; cdr3_aa: CASSRRDRGFEKLFF
v_call: TRBV28; cdr3_length: 15; cdr3_aa: CASSLELAYTDTQYF
v_call: TRBV15; cdr3_length: 15; cdr3_aa: CATGRTSGSADTQYF
v_call: TRBV29-1; cdr3_length: 11; cdr3_aa: CSAWTGGDYTF
v_call: TRBV9; cdr3_length: 15; cdr3_aa: CASSVGLALNTEAFF
v_call: TRBV13; cdr3_length: 14; cdr3_aa: CASSALLGEGPQYF
v_call: TRBV7-2; cdr3_length: 16; cdr3_aa: CASSLAGLAGYDEQFF
v_call: TRBV5-1; cdr3_length: 15; cdr3_aa: CASSLSAEPYNEQFF
v_call: TRBV5-1; cdr3_length: 13; cdr3_aa: CASSLDFIYEQYF
v_call: TRBV2; cdr3_length: 13; cdr3_aa: CASSPTGVGEQFF
v_call: TRBV27; cdr3_length: 15; cdr3_aa: CASSLWTSGLNEQFF
v_call: TRBV5-1; cdr3_length: 14; cdr3_aa: CASSLDTAMSEQFF
v_call: TRBV6-6; cdr3_length: 16; cdr3_aa: CASKPGTALRDYGYTF
v_call: TRBV12-2; cdr3_length: 11; cdr3_aa: CASRPTYEQYF
v_call: TRBV6-5; cdr3_length: 14; cdr3_aa: CAIQGGLFTDTQYF
v_call: TRBV19; cdr3_length: 15; cdr3_aa: CASSTLDRGTQPQHF
v_call: TRBV4-3; cdr3_length: 12; cdr3_aa: CASSQDDSPRIF
v_call: TRBV19; cdr3_length: 16; cdr3_aa: CASSTASRRVSQPQHF
v_call: TRBV7-9; cdr3_length: 13; cdr3_aa: CASSRRLAGELFF
v_call: TRBV5-1; cdr3_length: 17; cdr3_aa: CASSLRTSGDSSYEQYF
v_call: TRBV7-2; cdr3_length: 13; cdr3_aa: CASSREAGNTIYF
v_call: TRBV4-1; cdr3_length: 16; cdr3_aa: CASSPIISGGTDTQYF